The clone carrying this TCR beta chain was seen more than once but under ten times. This sample was included in a study of T-cell memory formation after mild COVID-19. Each CDR3 protein gets one entry after TCRdb re-called the 5' RACE reads with MiXCR. The sample holds over 150,000 distinct CDR3 sequences, less than 20% seen once. This CDR3 comprises 15 residues. V was clipped by 5 bases and J by 7 bases, with 18 bases between them. Germline assignment: CDR1 LGHDT and CDR2 YNNKEL (reference sequence). J is TRBJ1-5 and V is TRBV3-1; TRBD1 might be the D (5 bases). The sequence was obtained from a man aged 18 to 29 who had mild COVID-19 (a few samples of this study predate the infection). Cell type and time point are not known. Input material: PBMCs or a T cell subset sorted from them (not recorded which). The CDR3 here is CASSTQAGGGQPQHF. The CDR3 coding sequence is TGTGCCAGCAGCACCCAAGCCGGGGGAGGGCAGCCCCAGCATTTT.